The clone carrying this T cell receptor (beta chain) has ten or more counts. The antigen remains undetermined. This sample is part of a study of T cells in Graves' hyperthyroidism and ophthalmopathy. Whole-study results and caveats: Blood held most thyroid clonotypes expanded above 0.001 frequency.

The germline V and J ends were trimmed by 10 bases and 2 bases, with 18 bases remaining between them. The V gene's germline CDR1 is MNHEY and CDR2 SVGEGT. The CDR3 extends over 14 amino acids. It was RNA transcripts that yielded the amplified TCR beta CDR3 regions. The HTBI set primed first-round TCR CDR3 RT-PCR. TCRdb used MiXCR to reprocess the multiplex PCR reads, holding one entry per CDR3 protein. The data contain roughly 520,000 distinct CDR3 sequences, approximately 25% of them singletons. The receptor was derived from a woman aged 25 to 39 with Graves' ophthalmopathy. Sequenced material: blood. V is TRBV6-2 or TRBV6-3 and J is TRBJ2-7; tentatively, D is TRBD1 or TRBD2 (6 bases each). CDR3 coding DNA: TGTGCCATCGAAGAAGGGGGAGGCACCTACGAGCAGTACTTC. Protein sequence: CAIEEGGGTYEQYF.